This TCR beta chain was sequenced for a study of quantifying T cell responses using KT2 cells. Study information: cDNA was made from DNase-treated RNA using alpha and beta constant primers. Study results and caveats: KT2 sequence counts showed saturation when very many KT2 cells were spiked in. Counts of KT2 alpha and beta sequences rose linearly with the number of KT2 cells added.

Worth noting for this clonotype: The target antigen is unknown.

A single-stranded UMI oligo with SP2 sequence was ligated to cDNA 3' ends. First-round PCR used three to five cycles and beta primers RC1.1 and RC1.2 covering TRBC1 and TRBC2. In TCRdb, the UMI-ligation and nested PCR reads were re-called with MiXCR into one record per CDR3 protein. The table records over 25,000 distinct CDR3 sequences, approximately 10% of them present only once. The clonotype was recovered from a human donor. The sequenced material came from PBMCs spiked with cells of the T cell clone KT2.

CDR3 amino acids: CSAKEAVIYEQYF. Written as DNA, the CDR3 is TGCAGTGCTAAGGAGGCGGTGATCTACGAGCAGTACTTC. The chain recombines TRBV20-1 with TRBJ2-7; possibly TRBD2 for D (5 bases). V shed 4 bases and J shed 3 bases, with 13 bases lying between them. CDR1 is DFQATT and CDR2 is SNEGSKA in the germline V gene (reference sequence). The length of the CDR3 is 13 residues.